A selection of T cell receptor beta chains follows, all from one sample in a study of technical replicates of blood from a handful of donors. Profiled with immunoSEQ multiplex PCR; TCRdb holds only in-frame clones, not every one. In the table there are fewer than 100,000 clones, 85% to 95% of which are singletons. The sample consisted of T cells isolated from PBMCs. These receptors were taken from a human donor in good health. Both conserved end residues are part of each CDR3. D genes are given only for firm matches. Part of the rows lack a size; the others show once, few, many or a class for expanded clones.

CDR3: CASMPSRSQETQYF; DNA: TGTGCCAGCATGCCTTCCCGGTCCCAAGAGACCCAGTACTTC; D: NA; V: TRBV5-4; size: NA; J: TRBJ2-5
CDR3: CASSLPVYTEAFF; DNA: TGTGCCAGCAGCTTACCGGTATACACTGAAGCTTTCTTT; D: NA; V: TRBV7-2; size: NA; J: TRBJ1-1
CDR3: CASSRAGINEQFF; DNA: TGTGCCAGCAGTAGGGCGGGGATCAATGAGCAGTTCTTC; D: NA; V: TRBV2; size: NA; J: TRBJ2-1
CDR3: CASSQGQGAMQPQHF; DNA: TGTGCCAGCAGCCAAGGACAGGGGGCCATGCAGCCCCAGCATTTT; D: TRBD1; V: TRBV14; size: NA; J: TRBJ1-5
CDR3: CASSLFVEGELFF; DNA: TGTGCCAGCAGCTTATTCGTAGAAGGGGAGCTGTTTTTT; D: NA; V: TRBV7-9; size: NA; J: TRBJ2-2
CDR3: CATPATSGTHEQFF; DNA: TGTGCCACTCCGGCCACTAGCGGGACCCATGAGCAGTTCTTC; D: TRBD2; V: TRBV7-9; size: NA; J: TRBJ2-1
CDR3: CASRTRPANYGYTF; DNA: TGTGCCAGCAGGACAAGACCTGCAAACTATGGCTACACCTTC; D: NA; V: TRBV28; size: NA; J: TRBJ1-2
CDR3: CASSGSGGPFADTQYF; DNA: TGTGCCAGCAGCGGATCGGGAGGTCCCTTTGCAGATACGCAGTATTTT; D: TRBD2; V: TRBV9; size: NA; J: TRBJ2-3
CDR3: CASRSGTSGRYEQFF; DNA: TGTGCCAGCAGGTCCGGGACTAGCGGGAGGTATGAGCAGTTCTTC; D: TRBD2; V: TRBV6-6; size: NA; J: TRBJ2-1
CDR3: CASSLSAGLQETQYF; DNA: TGTGCCAGCAGCTTGTCTGCGGGACTCCAAGAGACCCAGTACTTC; D: NA; V: TRBV5-6; size: NA; J: TRBJ2-5
CDR3: CASSELRQSYGYTF; DNA: TGTGCCAGCAGTGAATTGAGACAGAGCTATGGCTACACCTTC; D: NA; V: TRBV25-1; size: once; J: TRBJ1-2
CDR3: CASSQAGQGPYEQYF; DNA: TGCGCCAGCAGCCAAGCGGGACAGGGACCCTACGAGCAGTACTTC; D: TRBD1; V: TRBV4-1; size: NA; J: TRBJ2-7
CDR3: CASTSGVLFF; DNA: TGTGCCAGCACCTCCGGTGTGCTGTTTTTT; D: NA; V: TRBV7-9; size: NA; J: TRBJ2-2
CDR3: CASSISLTGSGSNEAFF; DNA: TGTGCCAGCAGCATCTCCCTAACAGGGAGCGGGAGCAATGAAGCTTTCTTT; D: NA; V: TRBV11-1; size: NA; J: TRBJ1-1
CDR3: CAMHRETNYGYTF; DNA: TGTGCCATGCACAGGGAAACAAACTATGGCTACACCTTC; D: NA; V: TRBV5-4; size: NA; J: TRBJ1-2
CDR3: CASSSRRIQRQSEQPQHF; DNA: TGTGCCAGTAGTTCGCGCCGAATACAGCGACAGTCGGAGCAGCCCCAGCATTTT; D: NA; V: TRBV19; size: NA; J: TRBJ1-5
CDR3: CASSLRQIKETQYF; DNA: TGCGCCAGCAGCTTACGTCAGATAAAAGAGACCCAGTACTTC; D: NA; V: TRBV5-1; size: NA; J: TRBJ2-5
CDR3: CASSERERESGELFF; DNA: TGTGCCAGCAGTGAGCGGGAGCGGGAATCCGGGGAGCTGTTTTTT; D: TRBD2; V: TRBV25-1; size: NA; J: TRBJ2-2
CDR3: CASSQKWSSYEQYF; DNA: TGTGCCAGTAGCCAAAAGTGGAGCTCCTACGAGCAGTACTTC; D: NA; V: TRBV19; size: NA; J: TRBJ2-7
CDR3: CASSPLPGQGTEAFF; DNA: TGTGCCAGCTCACCATTACCGGGACAGGGCACTGAAGCTTTCTTT; D: TRBD1; V: TRBV18; size: NA; J: TRBJ1-1
CDR3: CAISEPLAGVNNEQFF; DNA: TGTGCCATCAGTGAGCCTCTAGCGGGAGTTAACAATGAGCAGTTCTTC; D: TRBD2; V: TRBV10-3; size: NA; J: TRBJ2-1
CDR3: CASSVFGQDSTDTQYF; DNA: TGTGCCAGCAGCGTATTCGGACAGGACTCCACAGATACGCAGTATTTT; D: TRBD1; V: TRBV11-1; size: NA; J: TRBJ2-3
CDR3: CASSLRGLTDTQYF; DNA: TGTGCCAGCAGTTTAAGGGGGCTCACAGATACGCAGTATTTT; D: TRBD1; V: TRBV27; size: NA; J: TRBJ2-3
CDR3: CASSPPQGWNQPQHF; DNA: TGTGCCAGCTCACCCCCCCAGGGTTGGAATCAGCCCCAGCATTTT; D: NA; V: TRBV18; size: NA; J: TRBJ1-5
CDR3: CASGSPPGEQKETQYF; DNA: TGTGCTAGTGGTTCCCCCCCGGGGGAACAGAAAGAGACCCAGTACTTC; D: NA; V: TRBV12-5; size: NA; J: TRBJ2-5
CDR3: CASSRAGSVTDTQYF; DNA: TGCGCCAGCAGTCGAGCGGGCTCCGTCACAGATACGCAGTATTTT; D: NA; V: TRBV4-1; size: NA; J: TRBJ2-3
CDR3: CASSQTGAGNTIYF; DNA: TGTGCTAGCAGCCAGACAGGGGCTGGAAACACCATATATTTT; D: TRBD1; V: TRBV7-7; size: NA; J: TRBJ1-3
CDR3: CASSTTRARGGYTF; DNA: TGTGCCAGCAGCACGACCCGGGCCCGCGGGGGCTACACCTTC; D: NA; V: TRBV7-6; size: NA; J: TRBJ1-2
CDR3: CAISESPGGTGDTQYF; DNA: TGTGCCATCAGTGAGTCCCCTGGCGGGACTGGGGATACGCAGTATTTT; D: NA; V: TRBV10-3; size: NA; J: TRBJ2-3
CDR3: CASSRGLLNYGYTF; DNA: TGTGCCAGTAGTAGAGGCTTACTTAACTATGGCTACACCTTC; D: NA; V: TRBV19; size: NA; J: TRBJ1-2